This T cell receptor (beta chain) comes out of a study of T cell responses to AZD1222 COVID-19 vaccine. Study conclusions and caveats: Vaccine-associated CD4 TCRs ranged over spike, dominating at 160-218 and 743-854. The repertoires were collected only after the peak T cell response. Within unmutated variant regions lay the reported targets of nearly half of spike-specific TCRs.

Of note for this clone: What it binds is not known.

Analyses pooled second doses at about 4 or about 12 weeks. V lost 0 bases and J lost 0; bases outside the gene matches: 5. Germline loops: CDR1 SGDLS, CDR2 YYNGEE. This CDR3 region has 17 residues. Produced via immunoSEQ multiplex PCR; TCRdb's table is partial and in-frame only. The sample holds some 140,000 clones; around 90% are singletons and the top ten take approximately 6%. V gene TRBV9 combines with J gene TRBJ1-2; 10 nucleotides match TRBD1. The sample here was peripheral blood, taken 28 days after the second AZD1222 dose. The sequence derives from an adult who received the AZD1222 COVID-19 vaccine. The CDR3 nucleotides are TGTGCCAGCAGCGTAGTCGACAGGGGGCAATCTAACTATGGCTACACCTTC. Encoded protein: CASSVVDRGQSNYGYTF.